A single sample is the source of the 21 T cell receptor beta chains below, sequenced in a study of T cell responses to AZD1222 COVID-19 vaccine (dated by TCRdb to the early 2020s). This sample's time point label indicates: baseline before first vaccination. The library was built by means of the immunoSEQ multiplex PCR assay. TCRdb mirrors the immuneACCESS table, restricted to in-frame sequences. Some clones are absent from its copies; in checked studies, under half trace to an unresolved V gene, and the reason for the others is unknown. The sample profile shows under 140,000 clones; about 87% of them were found once. The ten top clones hold around 1.7% of the sample. This specimen consisted of peripheral blood, obtained on day 0 of AZD1222 vaccination. The source of these receptors is an adult in good health.

V usage is TRBV6-5 and J usage is TRBJ2-5; perhaps TRBD1 as D (6 bases). This CDR3 comprises 15 residues. V was trimmed by 5 bases and J by 0 bases, leaving 13 bases between them. CDR1 is MNHEY and CDR2 is SVGAGI in the germline V gene. In DNA form, the CDR3 reads TGTGCCAGCAGTACCTACCAGGGGTACCAAGAGACCCAGTACTTC. As protein: CASSTYQGYQETQYF.

CDR3 coding DNA: TGTGCCAGCAGCCGCGATTTCGGTTCGGAGGAGCAGTTCTTC. It encodes CASSRDFGSEEQFF. The V call is TRBV14, the J call TRBJ2-1; D gene unclear. Germline values: CDR1 SGHDN, CDR2 FVKESK. The CDR3 sequence is 14 residues long. V dropped 4 bases and J dropped 10 bases, with 17 bases sitting between them.

The rearrangement uses TRBV27 and TRBJ1-2, with a weak D call TRBD1 (5 bases). This CDR3 comprises 15 residues. Germline CDR1 and CDR2: MNHEY and SMNVEV (reference sequence). V was trimmed by 6 bases and J by 2 bases, leaving 16 bases between them. The CDR3 coding sequence is TGTGCCAGCAGACCGCAGACAGCGCAAAACTATGGCTACACCTTC. This codes for CASRPQTAQNYGYTF.

The gene calls are TRBV27 and TRBJ2-7, with 8 bases identical to TRBD1. The length of the CDR3 is 14 residues. V lost 5 bases and J lost 3; bases outside the gene matches: 6. Germline lookup yields CDR1 MNHEY and CDR2 SMNVEV (reference sequence). CDR3: CASSLTGAGYEQYF. DNA of the CDR3: TGTGCCAGCAGTCTGACAGGGGCTGGCTACGAGCAGTACTTC.

The gene calls are TRBV6-2 or TRBV6-3 and TRBJ2-2, with a possible D match to TRBD2 (6 bases). V shed 6 bases and J shed 6 bases, with 11 bases lying between them. CDR1 is MNHEY, CDR2 SVGEGT, per germline. The CDR3 runs to 13 residues. The CDR3 protein is CASSLTSSGELFF. The CDR3 nucleotides read TGTGCCAGCAGCTTGACTAGTTCCGGGGAGCTGTTTTTT.

This chain connects TRBV4-1 to TRBJ1-4; a weak D match, TRBD1 (5 bases). The CDR3 has 16 amino acids. Per germline, CDR1 MGHRA and CDR2 YSYEKL. Trimming pared 1 base from V and 3 bases from J, leaving 12 bases between. CDR3 in amino acids: CASSQGGIVANEKLFF. Written as DNA, the CDR3 is TGCGCCAGCAGCCAAGGGGGGATTGTAGCTAATGAAAAACTGTTTTTT.

V is TRBV5-1 and J is TRBJ2-5; D gene uncertain. V lost 0 bases, J lost 3 bases, and 6 bases lay in between. Germline V lookup: CDR1 SGHRS, CDR2 YFSETQ. The CDR3 totals 13 residues. The chain's CDR3 is CASSLGAEETQYF. Here the CDR3 DNA reads TGCGCCAGCAGCTTGGGGGCTGAAGAGACCCAGTACTTC.

The J gene is TRBJ1-1, the V gene TRBV6-5, with D maybe TRBD1 (5 bases). This CDR3 is 13 amino acids long. Trimming shortened V by 5 bases and J by 8 bases, and 15 bases separated the two germline ends. Germline CDR1 reads MNHEY; CDR2 reads SVGAGI. Written as DNA, the CDR3 is TGTGCCAGCAGTCGAGAGCTTGGGACCGAAGCTTTCTTT. Translating it yields CASSRELGTEAFF.

V is TRBV7-2 and J is TRBJ1-5; 11 bases are shared with TRBD1. The CDR3 length is 16 residues. Germline V gene lookup returns CDR1 SGHTA and CDR2 FQGNSA. The V gene end was trimmed by 5 bases and the J gene end by 4 bases; junction bases not matched to a gene: 7. CDR3 loop: CASSRPGTGGNQPQHF. As DNA, the CDR3 is TGTGCCAGCAGCCGGCCCGGGACAGGGGGAAATCAGCCCCAGCATTTT.

The count of this clone is one. CDR3 amino acids: CASIPGRGANYGYTF. The CDR3, as DNA: TGTGCCAGCATCCCCGGGAGGGGGGCTAACTATGGCTACACCTTC. The chain has TRBV6-5 and TRBJ1-2; D may be TRBD1 (6 bases). Trimming removed 7 bases from V and 0 bases from J, with 15 bases in between. The CDR3 runs to 15 residues. Germline loops: CDR1 MNHEY, CDR2 SVGAGI.

The rearrangement links TRBV5-1 to TRBJ2-7; 7 positions match TRBD1. Per germline, CDR1 SGHRS and CDR2 YFSETQ. CDR3 length: 12 residues. Trimming at V came to 4 bases and at J to 7 bases, leaving 5 bases not matched to a gene. CDR3 amino acids: CASSPGGREQYF. The CDR3 nucleotides are TGCGCCAGCAGCCCAGGGGGAAGGGAGCAGTACTTC. The variable domain in full, with the rest retrieved from reference TRBV5-1 and TRBJ2-7, is KAGVTQTPRYLIKTRGQQVTLSCSPISGHRSVSWYQQTPGQGLQFLFEYFSETQRNKGNFPGRFSGRQFSNSRSEMNVSTLELGDSALYLCASSPGGREQYFGPGTRLTVT.

The chain couples TRBV18 to TRBJ1-6; D gene ambiguous. The germline V gene encodes CDR1 KGHSH and CDR2 LQKENI. This CDR3 is built from 16 residues. The V end was cut by 2 bases, the J end by 1 base, with 9 bases between. The CDR3 reads CASSPYTSSYNSPLHF. CDR3 nucleotides: TGTGCCAGCTCACCATATACGTCTTCCTATAATTCACCCCTCCACTTT. Together with reference TRBV18 and TRBJ1-6, the CDR3 gives the full variable domain: NAGVMQNPRHLVRRRGQEARLRCSPMKGHSHVYWYRQLPEEGLKFMVYLQKENIIDESGMPKERFSAEFPKEGPSILRIQQVVRGDSAAYFCASSPYTSSYNSPLHFGNGTRLTVT.

This rearrangement joins TRBV15 to TRBJ1-4; 7 positions agree with TRBD1. Germline V gene lookup returns CDR1 LNHNV and CDR2 YYDKDF (reference sequence). CDR3 size: 13 residues. J lost 8 bases, V lost 4 bases, and 4 bases had no gene match. The CDR3 sequence is CATSKGAREKLFF. The CDR3 bases are TGTGCCACCAGCAAGGGGGCCCGGGAAAAACTGTTTTTT.

J is TRBJ2-7 and V is TRBV30; D is undetermined. V was clipped by 4 bases and J by 0 bases, with 19 bases between them. CDR3 length: 16 amino acids. The germline gives CDR1 GTSNPN, CDR2 SVGIG (reference sequence). CDR3 in amino acids: CAWTRTGATNSYEQYF. CDR3 DNA: TGTGCCTGGACCCGGACCGGAGCCACGAACTCCTACGAGCAGTACTTC. The variable domain in full, completed from reference TRBV30 and TRBJ2-7, reads SQTIHQWPATLVQPVGSPLSLECTVEGTSNPNLYWYRQAAGRGLQLLFYSVGIGQISSEVPQNLSASRPQDRQFILSSKKLLLSDSGFYLCAWTRTGATNSYEQYFGPGTRLTVT.

This chain joins TRBV4-1 and TRBJ2-3; D tentatively fits TRBD1 or TRBD2 (5 bases each). Germline V gene sequence: CDR1 MGHRA, CDR2 YSYEKL. Trimming pared 3 bases from V and 3 bases from J, leaving 13 bases between. The CDR3 loop spans 15 amino acids. This chain's CDR3 is CASSQLGTSTDTQYF. The DNA of the CDR3 is TGCGCCAGCAGCCAGCTGGGGACGTCGACAGATACGCAGTATTTT.

The V gene is TRBV4-2, the J gene TRBJ1-2, with D possibly TRBD1 on 5 matching bases. Germline CDR1 and CDR2: LGHNA and YNFKEQ. V shed 4 bases and J shed 6 bases, with 9 bases lying between them. The CDR3 covers 12 residues. The CDR3 sequence: CASSPGRDGYTF. Written as DNA, the CDR3 is TGTGCCAGCAGCCCGGGACGTGATGGCTACACCTTC.

This chain joins TRBV30 and TRBJ1-1, with D perhaps matching TRBD1 (5 bases). V gave up 2 bases and J gave up 0 bases, with 10 bases separating them. Germline CDR1 GTSNPN, CDR2 SVGIG (reference sequence). The CDR3 length is 14 residues. In nucleotides, the CDR3 is TGTGCCTGGAGTCAGGGACTGCTGAACACTGAAGCTTTCTTT. Its translation is CAWSQGLLNTEAFF.

This chain connects TRBV19 to TRBJ2-7; D is possibly TRBD1 or TRBD2 (5 bases each). V was clipped by 11 bases and J by 7 bases, with 21 bases between them. Looked up from germline, CDR1 is LNHDA and CDR2 is SQIVND (reference sequence). The CDR3 extends over 13 amino acids. CDR3 in amino acids: CASLGERSREQYF. The CDR3 DNA reads TGTGCCTCCTTAGGGGAGCGGTCACGGGAGCAGTACTTC.

CDR3 in DNA: TGCAGCGTTGAAGGGCGTCCTAGAGGTAGCACTGAAGCTTTCTTT. Translating gives CSVEGRPRGSTEAFF. V and J are TRBV29-1 and TRBJ1-1; D uncertain. With 1 base removed from V and 4 bases from J, the gap between germline ends came to 16 bases. The CDR3 is 15 amino acids. CDR1 and CDR2 from the germline V gene are SQVTM and ANQGSEA.

This chain joins TRBV30 and TRBJ2-1; the D is unclear. With 2 bases removed from V and 6 bases from J, the gap between germline ends came to 17 bases. The CDR3 loop spans 15 amino acids. Germline V CDR1 and CDR2: GTSNPN, SVGIG (reference sequence). The CDR3 coding sequence is TGTGCCTGGAGTCACACCCGGACCGCCGCCAATGAGCAGTTCTTC. Its protein product is CAWSHTRTAANEQFF. The complete variable domain, with remaining parts taken from reference TRBV30 and TRBJ2-1, reads SQTIHQWPATLVQPVGSPLSLECTVEGTSNPNLYWYRQAAGRGLQLLFYSVGIGQISSEVPQNLSASRPQDRQFILSSKKLLLSDSGFYLCAWSHTRTAANEQFFGPGTRLTVL.

The chain employs TRBV4-1 and TRBJ1-2, with TRBD1 matching 8 bases. Germline values: CDR1 MGHRA, CDR2 YSYEKL. The CDR3 is 15 amino acids. Trimming removed 3 bases from V and 4 bases from J; junction bases left unmatched: 7. The CDR3 here is CASSQEDRAVYGYTF. CDR3 DNA sequence: TGCGCCAGCAGCCAGGAGGACAGGGCTGTCTATGGCTACACCTTC.